The present T cell receptor beta chain was sequenced within a study of CD8 T cells in ankylosing spondylitis. This clonotype was seen a single time. Its target is not known. General study findings and limits: Apparently characteristic of ankylosing spondylitis blood was a TCR beta motif (about 8 highly homologous variants). In peripheral blood, disease-linked CD8+ clones occurred at relatively low frequencies. In ankylosing spondylitis patients, matched synovial fluid reportedly showed significant enrichment of disease-linked clones.

The authors made TCR beta libraries by quantitative 5'-RACE with molecular barcodes. TCRdb re-called the 5' RACE reads through MiXCR, storing one row per CDR3 protein. The sample lists about 120,000 distinct CDR3 sequences; roughly an eighth were seen once. What was sequenced was blood, either unsorted or a sorted T cell fraction (not recorded which). This clonotype originated in a female donor with ankylosing spondylitis or in good health (not recorded which).

CDR3 region: CASSLQDRGGVDEQFF. As DNA, the CDR3 is TGTGCCAGCTCACTCCAGGACAGGGGAGGGGTCGATGAGCAGTTCTTC. The rearrangement links TRBV18 to TRBJ2-1, with 9 bases lining up with TRBD1. CDR1 and CDR2 from the germline V gene are KGHSH and LQKENI. V was clipped by 4 bases and J by 8 bases; unmatched bases: 12. The CDR3 totals 16 residues.